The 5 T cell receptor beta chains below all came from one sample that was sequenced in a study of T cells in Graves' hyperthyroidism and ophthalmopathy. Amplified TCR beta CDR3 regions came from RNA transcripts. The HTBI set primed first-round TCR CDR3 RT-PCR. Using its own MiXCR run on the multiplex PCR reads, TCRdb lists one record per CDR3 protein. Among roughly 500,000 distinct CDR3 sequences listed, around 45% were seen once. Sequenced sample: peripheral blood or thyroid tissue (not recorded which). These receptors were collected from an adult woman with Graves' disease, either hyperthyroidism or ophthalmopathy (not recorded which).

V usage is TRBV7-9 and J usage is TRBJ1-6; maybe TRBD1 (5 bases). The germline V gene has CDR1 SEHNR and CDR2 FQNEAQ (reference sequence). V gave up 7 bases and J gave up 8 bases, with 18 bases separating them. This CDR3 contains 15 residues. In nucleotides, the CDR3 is TGTGCCAGCACCGTTGCAGGGTTTCAGCATTCACCCCTCCACTTT. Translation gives CASTVAGFQHSPLHF.

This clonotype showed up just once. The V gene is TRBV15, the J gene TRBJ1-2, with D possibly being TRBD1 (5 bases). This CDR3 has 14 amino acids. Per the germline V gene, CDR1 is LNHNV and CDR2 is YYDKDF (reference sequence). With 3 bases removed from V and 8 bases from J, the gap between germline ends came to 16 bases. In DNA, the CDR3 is TGTGCCACCAGCAGCTTGGGGTTGGGGGAGGGCTACACCTTC. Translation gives CATSSLGLGEGYTF.

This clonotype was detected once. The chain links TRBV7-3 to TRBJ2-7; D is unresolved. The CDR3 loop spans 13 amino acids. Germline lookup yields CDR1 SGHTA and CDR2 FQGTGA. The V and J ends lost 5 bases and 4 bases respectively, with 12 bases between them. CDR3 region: CASSAAQNYEQYF. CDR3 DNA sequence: TGTGCCAGCAGCGCCGCCCAAAATTACGAGCAGTACTTC.

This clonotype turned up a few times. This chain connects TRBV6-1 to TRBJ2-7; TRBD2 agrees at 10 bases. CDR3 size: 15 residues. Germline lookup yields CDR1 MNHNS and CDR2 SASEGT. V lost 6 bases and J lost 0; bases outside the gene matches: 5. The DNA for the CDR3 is TGTGCCAGCAGCCCCTCTAGCGGGAGCTCCTACGAGCAGTACTTC. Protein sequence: CASSPSSGSSYEQYF.

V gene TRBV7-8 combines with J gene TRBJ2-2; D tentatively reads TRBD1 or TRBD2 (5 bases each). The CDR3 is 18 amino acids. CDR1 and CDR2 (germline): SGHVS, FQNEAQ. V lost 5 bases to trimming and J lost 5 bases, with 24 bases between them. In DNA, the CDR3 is TGTGCCAGCAGCCCCAAGCGTGCGGGTGGGGCCGGGACCGGGGAGCTGTTTTTT. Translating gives CASSPKRAGGAGTGELFF.